This T cell receptor beta chain appears in the sequencing data of a study of OX40 agonist ivuxolimab in advanced cancers. Study overall: The study enrolled dose-escalation patients with hepatocellular carcinoma, melanoma, renal cell or head and neck cancer.

The V and J ends lost 2 bases and 1 base respectively, with 8 bases between them. The CDR3 has 15 residues. Germline V CDR1 and CDR2: MNHNY, SVGAGI (reference sequence). Clones were read by immunoSEQ multiplex PCR, and TCRdb kept only the in-frame ones, dropping some. The data contain about 72,000 clones, roughly 87% of them singletons. The source is an adult with an advanced solid tumor such as melanoma, head and neck, liver or kidney cancer. This chain links TRBV6-6 with TRBJ2-2; no reliable D call. The source was CD4+ or CD8+ T cells sorted from blood, collected in a trial of the OX40 agonist ivuxolimab. The CDR3 loop reads CASSYGHQNTGELFF. In DNA form, the CDR3 reads TGTGCCAGCAGTTACGGGCATCAGAACACCGGGGAGCTGTTTTTT.